This entry lists 10 T cell receptor beta chains sequenced from one sample in a study of cytomegalovirus exposure and HLA in healthy donors. The study ran its PCR with 60 Vbeta and 13 Jbeta primers. The method was immunoSEQ multiplex PCR; TCRdb's version includes in-frame clones alone and lacks a portion of them. The sample yields about 97,000 clones, roughly four fifths seen once. The sequenced material came from PBMCs. The receptors stem from a middle-aged man in good health and CMV-seronegative.

The chain joins TRBV5-1 to TRBJ2-4; weak D call: TRBD2 (5 bases). The germline V and J ends were trimmed by 4 bases and 4 bases, with 21 bases remaining between them. The germline gives CDR1 SGHRS, CDR2 YFSETQ. There are 17 residues in the CDR3. DNA for the CDR3: TGCGCCAGCAGCCCGTACCTGAGCTCGGGATCGAAAAACATTCAGTACTTC. It encodes CASSPYLSSGSKNIQYF.

The chain uses TRBV7-2 and TRBJ2-7, with D possibly matching TRBD2 (6 bases). The ends were cut back, 5 bases at V and 2 bases at J, with 16 bases in the middle. CDR3 length: 15 residues. In germline, CDR1 is SGHTA, CDR2 FQGNSA. CDR3 in amino acids: CASSLRPWTTYEQYF. As DNA, the CDR3 is TGTGCCAGCAGCCTACGACCTTGGACTACCTACGAGCAGTACTTC.

The CDR3 loop reads CASSVGQGPYQETQYF. In DNA, the CDR3 is TGTGCCAGCAGCGTGGGACAGGGGCCATACCAAGAGACCCAGTACTTC. This chain joins TRBV7-2 and TRBJ2-5; the match to TRBD1 covers 10 bases. The CDR3 sequence is 16 residues long. The V segment lost 5 bases and the J segment 0 bases; nucleotides outside the gene matches: 6. Germline-derived CDR1 and CDR2 are SGHTA and FQGNSA. The whole variable domain, filled in from reference TRBV7-2 and TRBJ2-5, reads GAGVSQSPSNKVTEKGKDVELRCDPISGHTALYWYRQSLGQGLEFLIYFQGNSAPDKSGLPSDRFSAERTGGSVSTLTIQRTQQEDSAVYLCASSVGQGPYQETQYFGPGTRLLVL.

The chain has TRBV6-6 and TRBJ2-4; no firm D call. V shed 6 bases and J shed 3 bases, with 12 bases lying between them. The CDR3 covers 14 residues. Germline CDR1 reads MNHNY; CDR2 reads SVGAGI (reference sequence). The CDR3 protein is CASSPGYGKNIQYF. CDR3 coding DNA: TGTGCCAGCAGCCCCGGGTACGGCAAAAACATTCAGTACTTC.

The chain combines TRBV15 with TRBJ2-7, with TRBD2 as a possible D gene (6 bases). V was clipped by 2 bases and J by 5 bases, with 16 bases between them. There are 15 residues in the CDR3. The germline CDR1 and CDR2 sequences are LNHNV and YYDKDF (reference sequence). CDR3 DNA: TGTGCCACCAGCAGATTAGGAGGGGAAGGGGACGAGCAGTACTTC. It encodes CATSRLGGEGDEQYF.

J is TRBJ1-1 and V is TRBV5-6; D uncertain. Germline CDR1 and CDR2: SGHDT and YYEEEE. The CDR3 is 16 amino acids. V lost 0 bases and J lost 1, with 13 bases in between. In DNA form, the CDR3 reads TGTGCCAGCAGCTTGGGGCTCCCGCCCACGAACACTGAAGCTTTCTTT. It codes for CASSLGLPPTNTEAFF.

The V and J genes are TRBV4-1 and TRBJ1-4; D gene unclear. This CDR3 is built from 13 residues. Trimming left V 2 bases short and J 10 bases short, with 11 bases between. CDR1 is MGHRA and CDR2 is YSYEKL in the germline V gene. The CDR3 DNA sequence: TGCGCCAGCAGCCAATCCCTCGGAGGAAAACTGTTTTTT. Protein: CASSQSLGGKLFF.

This clone is classed as medium-sized. This chain uses TRBV29-1 with TRBJ2-5, with a tentative D call TRBD1 (6 bases). The germline V and J ends were trimmed by 7 bases and 5 bases, with 17 bases remaining between them. Germline V lookup: CDR1 SQVTM, CDR2 ANQGSEA. This CDR3 has 13 residues. As DNA, the CDR3 is TGCAGCGCCGAACAGGGAGCCTGGGAGACCCAGTACTTC. Protein: CSAEQGAWETQYF.

This clone was counted only a few times. The genes are TRBV6-1 and TRBJ2-7; 8 bases are shared with TRBD1. This CDR3 comprises 17 residues. After removal of 3 bases from V and 2 bases from J, the junction contained 12 bases not matched to a gene. Germline loops: CDR1 MNHNS, CDR2 SASEGT. As DNA, the CDR3 is TGTGCCAGCAGTGACCCGAAGGGACAGGCCCTTACCTACGAGCAGTACTTC. It codes for CASSDPKGQALTYEQYF.

This clone occurred a few times. V is TRBV30 and J is TRBJ1-6; the D gene is possibly TRBD1 (5 bases). Germline CDR1 GTSNPN, CDR2 SVGIG (reference sequence). Trimming stripped 4 bases from V and 7 bases from J, with 17 bases between. This CDR3 has 15 amino acids. CDR3 in amino acids: CAWTRGGVLNSPLHF. Here the CDR3 DNA reads TGTGCCTGGACACGGGGGGGGGTATTAAATTCACCCCTCCACTTT.